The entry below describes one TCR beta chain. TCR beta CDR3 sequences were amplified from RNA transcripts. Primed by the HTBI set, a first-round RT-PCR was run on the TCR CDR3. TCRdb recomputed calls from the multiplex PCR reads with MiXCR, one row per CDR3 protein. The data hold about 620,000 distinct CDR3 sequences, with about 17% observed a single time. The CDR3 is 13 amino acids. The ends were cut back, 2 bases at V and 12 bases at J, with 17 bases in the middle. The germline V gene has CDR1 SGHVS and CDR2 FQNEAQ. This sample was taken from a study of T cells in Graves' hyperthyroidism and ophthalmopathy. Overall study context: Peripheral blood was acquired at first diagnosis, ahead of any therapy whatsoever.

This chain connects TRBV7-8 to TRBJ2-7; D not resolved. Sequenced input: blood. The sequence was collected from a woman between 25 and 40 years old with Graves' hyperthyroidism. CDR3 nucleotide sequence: TGTGCCAGCAGCTTACAGAATTTCTACGACCGGTACTTC. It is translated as CASSLQNFYDRYF.